The clone carrying this TCR beta chain has ten or more counts. Its specificity is unknown. The entry originates in a study of T cells in Graves' hyperthyroidism and ophthalmopathy. Uncontrolled infection, other autoimmune disease, pregnancy and lactation each barred patients from inclusion. Amplified regions were TCR beta CDR3 sequences from RNA transcripts. First-round RT-PCR of the TCR CDR3 relied on the HTBI primer set. TCRdb reprocessed the multiplex PCR reads with MiXCR, giving one entry per CDR3 protein. Here the sample spans roughly 500,000 distinct CDR3 sequences, around a quarter being singletons. Overall study results and limits: Within blood appeared most thyroid clonotypes that had expanded above 0.001.

Germline lookup yields CDR1 MDHEN and CDR2 SYDVKM. The CDR3 length is 16 residues. V shed 5 bases and J 0 bases; nucleotides not matched to a gene: 9. V and J are TRBV28 and TRBJ1-2; 7 bases map to TRBD1. The sample consisted of blood. This TCR was recovered from a woman aged 30 to 39 with Graves' ophthalmopathy. The CDR3 DNA follows: TGTGCCAGCAGTAACTACGGGACAGCCTCTAACTATGGCTACACCTTC. Translated: CASSNYGTASNYGYTF.